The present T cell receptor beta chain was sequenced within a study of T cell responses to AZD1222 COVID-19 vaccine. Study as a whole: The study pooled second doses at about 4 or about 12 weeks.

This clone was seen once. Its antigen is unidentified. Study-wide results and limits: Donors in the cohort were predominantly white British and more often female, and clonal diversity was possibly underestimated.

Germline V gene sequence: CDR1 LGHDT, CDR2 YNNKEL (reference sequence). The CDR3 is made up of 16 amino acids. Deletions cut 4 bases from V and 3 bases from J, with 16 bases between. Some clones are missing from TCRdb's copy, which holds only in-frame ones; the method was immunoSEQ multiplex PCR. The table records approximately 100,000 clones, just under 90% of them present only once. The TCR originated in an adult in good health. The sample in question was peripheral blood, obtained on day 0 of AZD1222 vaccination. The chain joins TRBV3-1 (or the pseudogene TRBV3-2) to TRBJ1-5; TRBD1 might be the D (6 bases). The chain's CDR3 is CASSLNFGGLNQPQHF. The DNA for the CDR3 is TGTGCCAGCAGCCTCAACTTTGGGGGCCTCAATCAGCCCCAGCATTTT.